The present T cell receptor beta chain was sequenced within a study of cytomegalovirus exposure and HLA in healthy donors. Study findings and constraints: Most CMV-associated TCR beta chains were later found to appear HLA-restricted. Researchers reported in a later analysis that a missense DCLRE1C variant was tied to TCR beta V- and J-gene trimming.

About this clone itself: Its target is not known.

Primers included in the PCR were 60 Vbeta and 13 Jbeta primers. TCRdb's copy holds only in-frame clones and misses some; the assay was immunoSEQ multiplex PCR. Here the sample spans 150,000 or so clones, around 80% being singletons. This receptor was obtained from a woman between 18 and 29 years old in good health and CMV-seronegative. Source material: PBMCs.

This CDR3 reads CASSLGRQGYTEAFF. The CDR3 nucleotides read TGTGCCAGCAGCTTAGGACGGCAGGGGTACACTGAAGCTTTCTTT. The chain is built from TRBV11-3 and TRBJ1-1, with a possible D match to TRBD1 (6 bases). CDR1 is SGHNT, CDR2 YENEEA, per germline. CDR3 length: 15 amino acids. V lost 1 base and J 3 bases, leaving 12 bases between the germline ends.